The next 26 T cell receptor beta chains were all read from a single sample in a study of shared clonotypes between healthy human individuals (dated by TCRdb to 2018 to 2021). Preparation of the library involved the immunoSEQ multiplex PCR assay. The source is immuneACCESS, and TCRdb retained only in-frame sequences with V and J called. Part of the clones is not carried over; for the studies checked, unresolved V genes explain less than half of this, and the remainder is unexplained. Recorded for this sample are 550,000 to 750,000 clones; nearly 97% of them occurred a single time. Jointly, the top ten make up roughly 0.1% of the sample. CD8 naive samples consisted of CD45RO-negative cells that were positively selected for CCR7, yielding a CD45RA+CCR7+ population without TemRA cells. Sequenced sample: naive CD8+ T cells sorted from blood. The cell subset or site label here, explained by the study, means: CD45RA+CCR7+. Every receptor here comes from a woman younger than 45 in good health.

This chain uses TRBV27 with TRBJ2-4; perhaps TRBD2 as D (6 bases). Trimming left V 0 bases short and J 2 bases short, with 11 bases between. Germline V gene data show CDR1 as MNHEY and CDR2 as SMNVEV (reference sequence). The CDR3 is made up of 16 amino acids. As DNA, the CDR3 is TGTGCCAGCAGTTTATCGCGGGAAACTACCAAAAACATTCAGTACTTC. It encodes CASSLSRETTKNIQYF.

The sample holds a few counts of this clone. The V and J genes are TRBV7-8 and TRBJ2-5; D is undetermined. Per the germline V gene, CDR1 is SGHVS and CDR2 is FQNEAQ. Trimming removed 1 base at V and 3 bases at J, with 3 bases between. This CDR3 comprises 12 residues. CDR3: CASSLVEETQYF. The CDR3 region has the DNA TGTGCCAGCAGCTTAGTAGAAGAGACCCAGTACTTC.

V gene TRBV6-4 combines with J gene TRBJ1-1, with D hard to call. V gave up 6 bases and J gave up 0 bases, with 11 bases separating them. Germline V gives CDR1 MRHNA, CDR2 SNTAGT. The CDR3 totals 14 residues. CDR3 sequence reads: CASREGSLNTEAFF. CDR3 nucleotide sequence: TGTGCCAGCAGAGAAGGGTCCCTGAACACTGAAGCTTTCTTT.

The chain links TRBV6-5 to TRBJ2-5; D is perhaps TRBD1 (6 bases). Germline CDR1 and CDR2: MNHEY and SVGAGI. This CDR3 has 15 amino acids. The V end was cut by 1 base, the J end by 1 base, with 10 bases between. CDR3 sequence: CASSYFGTLQETQYF. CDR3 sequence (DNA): TGTGCCAGCAGTTACTTCGGGACACTCCAAGAGACCCAGTACTTC.

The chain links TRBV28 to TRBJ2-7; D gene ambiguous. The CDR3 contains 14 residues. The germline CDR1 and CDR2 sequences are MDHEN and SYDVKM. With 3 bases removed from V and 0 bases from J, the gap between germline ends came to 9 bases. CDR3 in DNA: TGTGCCAGCAGTTTCGGGCATTCCTCCTACGAGCAGTACTTC. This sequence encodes CASSFGHSSYEQYF.

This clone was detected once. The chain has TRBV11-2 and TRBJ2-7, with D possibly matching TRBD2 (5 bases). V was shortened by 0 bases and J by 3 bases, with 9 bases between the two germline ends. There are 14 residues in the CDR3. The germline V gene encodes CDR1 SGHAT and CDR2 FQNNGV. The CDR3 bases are TGTGCCAGCAGCTTAGATCTGGGGAGCTACGAGCAGTACTTC. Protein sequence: CASSLDLGSYEQYF.

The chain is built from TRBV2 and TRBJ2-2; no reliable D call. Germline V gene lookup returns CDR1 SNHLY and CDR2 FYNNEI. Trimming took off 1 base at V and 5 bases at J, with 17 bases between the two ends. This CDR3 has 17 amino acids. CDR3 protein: CASSEEPWNLGTGELFF. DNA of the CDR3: TGTGCCAGCAGTGAAGAACCGTGGAACCTTGGGACCGGGGAGCTGTTTTTT.

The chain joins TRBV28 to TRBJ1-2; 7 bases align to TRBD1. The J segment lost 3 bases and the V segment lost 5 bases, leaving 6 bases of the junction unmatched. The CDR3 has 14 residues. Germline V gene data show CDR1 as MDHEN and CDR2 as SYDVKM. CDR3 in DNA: TGTGCCAGCAGTCGCACCGGGACAGACTATGGCTACACCTTC. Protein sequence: CASSRTGTDYGYTF.

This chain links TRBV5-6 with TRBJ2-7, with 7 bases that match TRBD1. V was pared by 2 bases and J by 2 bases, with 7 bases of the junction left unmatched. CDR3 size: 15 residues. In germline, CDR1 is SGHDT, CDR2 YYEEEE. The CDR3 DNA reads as TGTGCCAGCAGCTTTAGGTGGGACAGCACCTACGAGCAGTACTTC. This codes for CASSFRWDSTYEQYF.

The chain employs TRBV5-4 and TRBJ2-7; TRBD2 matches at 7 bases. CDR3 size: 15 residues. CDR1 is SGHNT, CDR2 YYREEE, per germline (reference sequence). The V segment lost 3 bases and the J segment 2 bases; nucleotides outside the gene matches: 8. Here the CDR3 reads CASSSNSGLPYEQYF. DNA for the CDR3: TGTGCCAGCAGCTCTAACTCGGGACTACCCTACGAGCAGTACTTC.

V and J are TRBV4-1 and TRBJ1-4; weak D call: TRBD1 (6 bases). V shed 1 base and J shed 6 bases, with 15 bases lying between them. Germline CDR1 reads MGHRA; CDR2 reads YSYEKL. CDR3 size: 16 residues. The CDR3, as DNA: TGCGCCAGCAGCCAAGTCGTGTGGACAGTGGATGAAAAACTGTTTTTT. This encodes CASSQVVWTVDEKLFF.

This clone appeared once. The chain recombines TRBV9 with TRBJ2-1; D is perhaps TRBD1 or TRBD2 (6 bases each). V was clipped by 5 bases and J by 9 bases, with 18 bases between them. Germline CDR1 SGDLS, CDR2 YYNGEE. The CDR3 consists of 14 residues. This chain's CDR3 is CASRPDPTGAEQFF. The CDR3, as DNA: TGTGCCAGCAGACCAGACCCCACGGGGGCTGAGCAGTTCTTC.

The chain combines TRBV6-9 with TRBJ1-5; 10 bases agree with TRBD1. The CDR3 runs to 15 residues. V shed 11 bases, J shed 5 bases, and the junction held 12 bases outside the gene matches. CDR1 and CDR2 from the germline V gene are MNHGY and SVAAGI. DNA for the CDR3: TGTGCCCGCGGGTTCGGGACAGGGGAGGATCAGCCCCAGCATTTT. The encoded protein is CARGFGTGEDQPQHF.

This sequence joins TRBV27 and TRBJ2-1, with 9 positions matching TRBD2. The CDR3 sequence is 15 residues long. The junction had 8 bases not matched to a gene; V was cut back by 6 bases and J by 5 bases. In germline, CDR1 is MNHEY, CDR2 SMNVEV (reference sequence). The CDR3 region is CASSTGLAINNEQFF. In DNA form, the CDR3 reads TGTGCCAGCAGCACCGGACTAGCGATAAACAATGAGCAGTTCTTC.

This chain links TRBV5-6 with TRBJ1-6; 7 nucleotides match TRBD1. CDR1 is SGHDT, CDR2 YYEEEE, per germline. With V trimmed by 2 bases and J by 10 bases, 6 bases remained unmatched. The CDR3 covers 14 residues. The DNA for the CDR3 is TGTGCCAGCAGCTTTCGACAGGGAACGTCACCCCTCCACTTT. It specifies CASSFRQGTSPLHF.

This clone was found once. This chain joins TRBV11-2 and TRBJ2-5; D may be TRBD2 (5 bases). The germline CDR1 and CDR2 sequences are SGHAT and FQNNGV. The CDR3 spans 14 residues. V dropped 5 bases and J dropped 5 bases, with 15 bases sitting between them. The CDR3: CASSPPDSSETQYF. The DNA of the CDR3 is TGTGCCAGCAGCCCGCCGGACTCCTCGGAGACCCAGTACTTC.

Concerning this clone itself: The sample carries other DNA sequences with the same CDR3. The CDR3: CASRASRETQYF. Written as DNA, the CDR3 is TGTGCCAGCAGGGCTAGCCGAGAGACCCAGTACTTC. V gene TRBV2 combines with J gene TRBJ2-5, with D tentatively TRBD2 (5 bases). CDR1 SNHLY and CDR2 FYNNEI come from the germline V gene. V dropped 6 bases and J dropped 4 bases, with 9 bases sitting between them. The CDR3 has 12 amino acids.

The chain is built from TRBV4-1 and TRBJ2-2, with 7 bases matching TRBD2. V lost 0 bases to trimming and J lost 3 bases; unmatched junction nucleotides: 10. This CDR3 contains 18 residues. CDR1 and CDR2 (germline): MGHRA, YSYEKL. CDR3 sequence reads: CASSQDQPEAGYTGELFF. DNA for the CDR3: TGCGCCAGCAGCCAAGATCAACCGGAAGCGGGATACACCGGGGAGCTGTTTTTT.

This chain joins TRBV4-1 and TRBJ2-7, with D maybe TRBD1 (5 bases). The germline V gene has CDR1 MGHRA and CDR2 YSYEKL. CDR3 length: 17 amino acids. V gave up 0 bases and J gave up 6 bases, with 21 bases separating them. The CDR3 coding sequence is TGCGCCAGCAGCCAAGAGTTCCTTGGCAGGGTTAAAGGCGAGCAGTACTTC. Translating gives CASSQEFLGRVKGEQYF.

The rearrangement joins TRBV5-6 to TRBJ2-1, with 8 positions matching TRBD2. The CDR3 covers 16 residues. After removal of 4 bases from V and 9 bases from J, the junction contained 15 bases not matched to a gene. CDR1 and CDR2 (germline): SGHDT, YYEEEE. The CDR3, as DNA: TGTGCCAGCAGCCTACCGGGACTAGACTACCGGAGTGAGCAGTTCTTC. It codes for CASSLPGLDYRSEQFF. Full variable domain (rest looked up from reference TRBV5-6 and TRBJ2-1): DAGVTQSPTHLIKTRGQQVTLRCSPKSGHDTVSWYQQALGQGPQFIFQYYEEEERQRGNFPDRFSGHQFPNYSSELNVNALLLGDSALYLCASSLPGLDYRSEQFFGPGTRLTVL.

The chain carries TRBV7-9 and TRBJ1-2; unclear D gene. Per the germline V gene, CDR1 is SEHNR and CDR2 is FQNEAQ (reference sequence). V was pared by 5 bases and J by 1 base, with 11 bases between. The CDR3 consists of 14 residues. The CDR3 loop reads CASSDVFDNYGYTF. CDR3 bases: TGTGCCAGCAGCGACGTCTTCGATAACTATGGCTACACCTTC.

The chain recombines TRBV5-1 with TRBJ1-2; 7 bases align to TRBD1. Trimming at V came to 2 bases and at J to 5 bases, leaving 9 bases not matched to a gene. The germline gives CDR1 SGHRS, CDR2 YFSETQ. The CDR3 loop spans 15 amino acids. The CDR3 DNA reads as TGCGCCAGCAGCTTTACTAGACAGGGAGGGTATGGCTACACCTTC. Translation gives CASSFTRQGGYGYTF.

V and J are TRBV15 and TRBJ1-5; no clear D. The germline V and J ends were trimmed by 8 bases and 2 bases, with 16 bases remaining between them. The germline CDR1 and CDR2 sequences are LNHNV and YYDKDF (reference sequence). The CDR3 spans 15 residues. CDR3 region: CATGAEVVGNQPQHF. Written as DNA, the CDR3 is TGTGCCACCGGTGCGGAGGTTGTGGGCAATCAGCCCCAGCATTTT.

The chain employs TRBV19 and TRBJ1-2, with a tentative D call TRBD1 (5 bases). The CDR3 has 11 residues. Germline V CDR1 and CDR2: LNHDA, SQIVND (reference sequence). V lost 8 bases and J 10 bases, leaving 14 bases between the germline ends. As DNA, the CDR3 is TGTGCCAGTCTGACGGGGGTATACTACACCTTC. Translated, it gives CASLTGVYYTF.

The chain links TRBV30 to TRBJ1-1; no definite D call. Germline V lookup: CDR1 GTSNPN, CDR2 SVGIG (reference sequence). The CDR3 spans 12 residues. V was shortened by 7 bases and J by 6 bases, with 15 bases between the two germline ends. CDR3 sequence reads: CASDWATPEAFF. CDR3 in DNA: TGTGCCTCAGACTGGGCTACCCCTGAAGCTTTCTTT.

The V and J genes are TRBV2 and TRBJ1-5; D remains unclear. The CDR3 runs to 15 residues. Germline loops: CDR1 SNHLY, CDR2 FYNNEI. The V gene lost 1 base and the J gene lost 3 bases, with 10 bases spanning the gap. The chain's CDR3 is CASSEGADYNQPQHF. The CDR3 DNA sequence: TGTGCCAGCAGTGAAGGTGCAGATTACAATCAGCCCCAGCATTTT.